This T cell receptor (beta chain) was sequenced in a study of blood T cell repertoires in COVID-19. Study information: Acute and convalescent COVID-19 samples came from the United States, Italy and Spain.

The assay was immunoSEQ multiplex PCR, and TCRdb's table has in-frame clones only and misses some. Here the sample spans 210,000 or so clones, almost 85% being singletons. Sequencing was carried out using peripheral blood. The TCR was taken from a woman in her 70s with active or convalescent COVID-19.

CDR3 sequence: CASSLILTGDGYGYTF. CDR3 bases: TGTGCCAGCAGCTTGATATTAACAGGGGATGGCTATGGCTACACCTTC. The chain carries TRBV5-6 and TRBJ1-2, with TRBD1 matching 7 bases. The CDR3 extends over 16 amino acids. V lost 1 base, J lost 4 bases, and 10 bases stayed unmatched. The germline gives CDR1 SGHDT, CDR2 YYEEEE.